The clone carrying this T cell receptor beta chain was found once. This may be a read error, as it is one base from a much larger clone. These data are taken from a study of T cells in Graves' hyperthyroidism and ophthalmopathy. Overall study context: Peripheral blood specimens were obtained at initial diagnosis, prior to any treatment.

Patients were excluded for uncontrolled infection, other autoimmune disease, pregnancy or lactation. This CDR3 spans 15 amino acids. V was clipped by 5 bases and J by 5 bases, with 19 bases between them. The germline V gene has CDR1 DFQATT and CDR2 SNEGSKA (reference sequence). The CDR3 regions of TCR beta were amplified from RNA transcripts. First-round RT-PCR of the TCR CDR3 relied on the HTBI primer set. TCRdb re-called the multiplex PCR reads with MiXCR, one entry per CDR3 protein. The profile shows around 450,000 distinct CDR3 sequences, approximately 15% of them singletons. This TCR came from a woman aged 18-30 years with Graves' hyperthyroidism. The gene calls are TRBV20-1 and TRBJ2-1; TRBD2 might be the D (6 bases). Source material: blood. The CDR3 region is CSAVPLARGNNEQFF. The DNA for the CDR3 is TGCAGTGCTGTACCGCTAGCGCGAGGTAACAATGAGCAGTTCTTC.